These T cell receptor beta chains were read from a single sample in a study of molecular identifiers for immune sequencing clone quantification. TCRdb itself ran the PCR reads through MiXCR, one entry per CDR3 protein. Here the sample spans about 510,000 distinct CDR3 sequences, roughly 26% being singletons. The sequenced sample was naive CD8+ T cells from blood, with Jurkat cell RNA spiked in. Receptors were obtained from a human donor in good health. Some libraries in this study had Jurkat cell RNA spiked in. Both conserved end residues are part of each CDR3. D genes are given only for firm matches. Size is stated for part of the rows, as once, few or many counts, or as a class when the clone is expanded.

J: TRBJ2-7
V: TRBV7-6
D: NA
size: NA
DNA: TGTGCCAGCAGGCTAACAGGGGCGGGGGAGCAGTACTTC
CDR3: CASRLTGAGEQYF

J: TRBJ2-5
V: TRBV20-1
D: NA
size: few
DNA: TGCAGTGCCTCTAGTTATGAGCATCAAGAGACCCAGTACTTC
CDR3: CSASSYEHQETQYF

J: TRBJ2-7
V: TRBV19
D: TRBD2
size: many
DNA: TGTGCCAGTAGCCCGGGACTAGAAATCTACGAGCAGTACTTC
CDR3: CASSPGLEIYEQYF

J: TRBJ2-7
V: TRBV7-9
D: TRBD2
size: NA
DNA: TGTGCCAGCAGCTTATCTAGCGGGGGGGGAGGCGAGCAGTACTTC
CDR3: CASSLSSGGGGEQYF

J: TRBJ2-5
V: TRBV11-2
D: TRBD2
size: few
DNA: TGTGCCAGCAGCTTGGAACTAGCGGCCCGAGAGACCCAGTACTTC
CDR3: CASSLELAARETQYF

J: TRBJ2-7
V: TRBV27
D: NA
size: NA
DNA: TGTGTCAGCAGTTACCAGGACGGAACCTACGAGCAGTACTTC
CDR3: CVSSYQDGTYEQYF

J: TRBJ1-5
V: TRBV4-2
D: NA
size: NA
DNA: TGTGCCAGCGGCCAAGATGTAGGTAGCAATCAGCCCCAGCATTTT
CDR3: CASGQDVGSNQPQHF

J: TRBJ2-1
V: TRBV19
D: TRBD2
size: few
DNA: TGTGCCAGTAGTACACTAGCGGGAAATGAGCAGTTCTTC
CDR3: CASSTLAGNEQFF

J: TRBJ2-7
V: TRBV2
D: TRBD1
size: NA
DNA: TGTGCCAGCCAGACAGGGGTCGAGCAGGACTTC
CDR3: CASQTGVEQDF

J: TRBJ2-7
V: TRBV7-3
D: TRBD1
size: few
DNA: TGTGCCAGCAGCATAGACAGGGGCCCCTACGAGCAGTACTTC
CDR3: CASSIDRGPYEQYF

J: TRBJ2-7
V: TRBV5-6
D: NA
size: NA
DNA: TGTGCCAGCAGCTTGGTGGCGAGAGCCTCCTTGGAGCAGTACTTC
CDR3: CASSLVARASLEQYF

J: TRBJ2-3
V: TRBV6-5
D: NA
size: few
DNA: TGTGCCAGCAGCCGATACGGACCCACAGATACGCAGTATTTT
CDR3: CASSRYGPTDTQYF

J: TRBJ2-5
V: TRBV5-3
D: TRBD1
size: NA
DNA: TGTGCCAGCAGCCCCCAAGGGGGCGGGACCCAGTACTTC
CDR3: CASSPQGGGTQYF

J: TRBJ1-1
V: TRBV20-1
D: NA
size: few
DNA: TGCAGTGCCCCTGCCCAAGGACGGATGAACACTGAAGCTTTCTTT
CDR3: CSAPAQGRMNTEAFF

J: TRBJ1-5
V: TRBV12-3/TRBV12-4
D: NA
size: few
DNA: TGTGCCAGCAGTTTAGGGGGGCTTCATCAGCCCCAGCATTTT
CDR3: CASSLGGLHQPQHF

J: TRBJ2-3
V: TRBV20-1
D: NA
size: NA
DNA: TGCAGTGCTAGATTCGGGCATGCGGATACGCAGTATTTT
CDR3: CSARFGHADTQYF

J: TRBJ2-2
V: TRBV19
D: TRBD1
size: NA
DNA: TGTGCCAGTAACCAGGGGGACACCGGGGAGCTGTTTTTT
CDR3: CASNQGDTGELFF

J: TRBJ2-7
V: TRBV4-3
D: NA
size: NA
DNA: TGCGCCAGCAGCCAAGGGGGGCAGGCGTCCACCTACGAGCAGTACTTC
CDR3: CASSQGGQASTYEQYF

J: TRBJ2-7
V: TRBV7-9
D: TRBD2
size: many
DNA: TGTGCCAGCAGCTTAATCCCGGAGGGGACTACCGTTGGGCAGTACTTC
CDR3: CASSLIPEGTTVGQYF

J: TRBJ2-1
V: TRBV7-8
D: NA
size: few
DNA: TGTGCCAGCAGCTTAGCGTCTTCCTACAATGAGCAGTTCTTC
CDR3: CASSLASSYNEQFF

J: TRBJ2-2
V: TRBV5-4
D: NA
size: many
DNA: TGTGCCAGCAGCTTTAGGACCGGGGAGCTGTTTTTT
CDR3: CASSFRTGELFF

J: TRBJ2-7
V: TRBV7-2
D: TRBD1
size: few
DNA: TGTGCCAGCAGCTTAGCTACAGGGGACTACGAGCAGTACTTC
CDR3: CASSLATGDYEQYF

J: TRBJ1-1
V: TRBV4-3
D: TRBD1
size: few
DNA: TGCGCCAGCAGCCAAGATAGGGACAGGGTAGCTTTCTTT
CDR3: CASSQDRDRVAFF

J: TRBJ2-7
V: TRBV10-3
D: NA
size: NA
DNA: TGTGCCATCAGTGAGTCGAACAGGGTCTACGAGCAGTACTTC
CDR3: CAISESNRVYEQYF

J: TRBJ2-5
V: TRBV12-5
D: TRBD2
size: NA
DNA: TGTGCTAGTGGTCCAGACGTCCTGGCGGGGGGGCGAGAGACCCAGTACTTC
CDR3: CASGPDVLAGGRETQYF

J: TRBJ2-2
V: TRBV27
D: NA
size: NA
DNA: TGTGCCAGCAGTTTTGATCCCTCCAACACCGGGGAGCTGTTTTTT
CDR3: CASSFDPSNTGELFF

J: TRBJ1-1
V: TRBV27
D: TRBD1
size: NA
DNA: TGTGCCAGCAGAGACACAGGGGGTGTCACTGAAGCTTTCTTT
CDR3: CASRDTGGVTEAFF

J: TRBJ2-2
V: TRBV29-1
D: NA
size: many
DNA: TGCAGCGTTCGGACGGCGAGCACCGGGGAGCTGTTTTTT
CDR3: CSVRTASTGELFF

J: TRBJ2-7
V: TRBV7-6
D: TRBD2
size: NA
DNA: TGTGCCAGCAGCTTAGATGCGGGGGGCTCCGACGAGCAGTACTTC
CDR3: CASSLDAGGSDEQYF

J: TRBJ1-3
V: TRBV5-5
D: NA
size: NA
DNA: TGTGCCAGCAGCTTGTACGTGGACACCATATATTTT
CDR3: CASSLYVDTIYF

J: TRBJ2-7
V: TRBV29-1
D: NA
size: many
DNA: TGCAGCGCCCGGGACGGCGCCTACGAGCAGTACTTC
CDR3: CSARDGAYEQYF

J: TRBJ2-1
V: TRBV29-1
D: NA
size: few
DNA: TGCAGCGTTGTACGGGAGTACAATGAGCAGTTCTTC
CDR3: CSVVREYNEQFF

J: TRBJ2-2
V: TRBV19
D: TRBD2
size: NA
DNA: TGTGCCAGTACGGGGGGGCTCGCCGGGGAGCTGTTTTTT
CDR3: CASTGGLAGELFF

J: TRBJ1-1
V: TRBV7-8
D: NA
size: many
DNA: TGTGCCAGCAGCCCCGTAGACACTGAAGCTTTCTTT
CDR3: CASSPVDTEAFF

J: TRBJ2-7
V: TRBV6-5
D: NA
size: many
DNA: TGTGCCAGCACATGGGGGAACGAGCAGTACTTC
CDR3: CASTWGNEQYF

J: TRBJ1-2
V: TRBV28
D: NA
size: few
DNA: TGTGCCAGCAGTCCGGGACACAATAACTATGGCTACACCTTC
CDR3: CASSPGHNNYGYTF

J: TRBJ2-7
V: TRBV20-1
D: NA
size: NA
DNA: TGCAGTGCTAGAGATCCAGGACAATCCGTTTACGAGCGGTACTTC
CDR3: CSARDPGQSVYERYF

J: TRBJ1-2
V: TRBV4-3
D: NA
size: NA
DNA: TGCGCCAGCAGCCAAAGACAATTGGGACCGGATTACTATGGCTACACCTTC
CDR3: CASSQRQLGPDYYGYTF

J: TRBJ2-7
V: TRBV4-1
D: NA
size: NA
DNA: TGCGCCCGCAGCCCCTCCTACGAGCAGTACTTC
CDR3: CARSPSYEQYF

J: TRBJ1-2
V: TRBV5-5
D: NA
size: NA
DNA: TGTGCCAGCAGCTTTGTAGTAACAGGAAGCTATGGCTACACCTTC
CDR3: CASSFVVTGSYGYTF

J: TRBJ2-6
V: TRBV2
D: NA
size: many
DNA: TGTGCCAGCAGTGGTAGAGACTCTGGGGCCAACGTCCTGACTTTC
CDR3: CASSGRDSGANVLTF

J: TRBJ1-1
V: TRBV5-4
D: NA
size: many
DNA: TGTGCCAGCATTAAAAGGGACGCGAACACTGAAGCTTTCTTT
CDR3: CASIKRDANTEAFF

J: TRBJ2-7
V: TRBV6-2/TRBV6-3
D: NA
size: NA
DNA: TGTGCCAGCAGGAACACAGGGTCTGTTTTCGACGAGCAGTACTTC
CDR3: CASRNTGSVFDEQYF

J: TRBJ2-3
V: TRBV6-5
D: TRBD2
size: many
DNA: TGTGCCAGCAGTTACTCGAGCCTAGCGGGACGCACAGATACGCAGTATTTT
CDR3: CASSYSSLAGRTDTQYF

J: TRBJ1-6
V: TRBV2
D: TRBD1
size: NA
DNA: TGTGCCAGCAGAGACGACAGGGGATGGTCACCCCTCCACTTT
CDR3: CASRDDRGWSPLHF

J: TRBJ1-5
V: TRBV19
D: NA
size: NA
DNA: TGTGCCAGTAGTACCCGGACAGCTGGCAATCAGCCCCAGCATTTT
CDR3: CASSTRTAGNQPQHF

J: TRBJ2-3
V: TRBV11-2
D: NA
size: many
DNA: TGTGCCAGCAGCCCTTTCGTAGGGACAGATACGCAGTATTTT
CDR3: CASSPFVGTDTQYF

J: TRBJ1-1
V: TRBV4-1
D: TRBD1
size: many
DNA: TGCGCCAGCAGCCAAGATGACAGGGAAGGATGGACTGAAGCTTTCTTT
CDR3: CASSQDDREGWTEAFF

J: TRBJ2-7
V: TRBV20-1
D: TRBD1
size: many
DNA: TGCAGTGCTAGAGGGGACAGCTCCTACGAGCAGTACTTC
CDR3: CSARGDSSYEQYF

J: TRBJ2-1
V: TRBV7-9
D: NA
size: NA
DNA: TGTGCCAGCAGCGAAGACTACAATGAGCAGTTCTTC
CDR3: CASSEDYNEQFF

J: TRBJ2-7
V: TRBV20-1
D: NA
size: few
DNA: TGCAGTGCGAGACCGGGACGAATGGTTTCCTACGAGCAGTACTTC
CDR3: CSARPGRMVSYEQYF

J: TRBJ2-1
V: TRBV6-5
D: TRBD2
size: few
DNA: TGTGCCAGCAGTTCTGGGGCTAGCGGGAACAATGAGCAGTTCTTC
CDR3: CASSSGASGNNEQFF

J: TRBJ2-1
V: TRBV6-5
D: TRBD2
size: many
DNA: TGTGCCAGCAGTCCGTATCCCGGGGGGGCCGGGAATGAGCAGTTCTTC
CDR3: CASSPYPGGAGNEQFF

J: TRBJ2-3
V: TRBV7-6
D: TRBD1
size: many
DNA: TGTGCCAGCAGCCAATGGGACAGGGGCACAGATACGCAGTATTTT
CDR3: CASSQWDRGTDTQYF